This TCR beta chain was sequenced during a study of regulatory T cells in long-lasting Graves disease. General study findings and limits: Gene preferences differed: TRBV28, TRBJ1-2, TRBJ2-5 in persistent cases. Peripheral blood, not thyroid tissue, was the sole material studied.

The germline V gene encodes CDR1 SGHTA and CDR2 FQGNSA. This CDR3 comprises 13 residues. Trimming stripped 4 bases from V and 6 bases from J, with 12 bases between. This clonotype was detected ten times or more. Its target is unknown. Regarding time point: persistent/refractory GD, antithyroid drugs over 5 years with positive TRAb. TCR sequences were obtained from RNA taken from PBMCs. Arm-PCR with iRepertoire HTBI primers amplified the CDR3 regions for these TCR beta libraries. Original methodology: Looking across samples, the authors found approximately 60 TRBV and 14 TRBJ segments. Using its own MiXCR run on the multiplex PCR reads, TCRdb lists one record per CDR3 protein. These V and J calls are TCRdb output, not the study's own analysis. The sample has over 250,000 distinct CDR3 sequences; 20% to 25% are singletons.

Sequenced here: peripheral blood mononuclear cells (PBMCs), sampled when the disease was refractory, from a patient treated with antithyroid drugs. The source of this sequence is a female donor with Graves disease. The chain links TRBV7-2 to TRBJ1-2; D is undetermined. CDR3 nucleotide sequence: TGTGCCAGCAGCTCCCCCGGGGTTGATGGCTACACCTTC. Encoded protein: CASSSPGVDGYTF.